Listed below are T cell receptor beta chains from one sample, sequenced in a study. MiXCR was run by TCRdb on the RT-PCR reads, yielding one entry per CDR3 protein. The sample contains more than 550,000 distinct CDR3 sequences, 14% of which appear only once. Material for sequencing was memory CD4+ T cells from blood. These receptor sequences come from a female donor in good health, serving as a healthy control. CDR3s include the opening cysteine and the closing phenylalanine or tryptophan. Each record gives: CDR3 protein, CDR3 DNA, V gene, clone size, D gene, J gene. The D gene is left open where the match is weak. Size values are once, few and many counts, or a class for expanded clones, and some rows have none.

CDR3aa: CASSENGGGYNEQFF
CDR3nt: TGTGCCAGCAGTGAGAACGGAGGCGGCTACAATGAGCAGTTCTTC
v_gene: TRBV6-1
abundance: few
d_gene: .
j_gene: TRBJ2-1

CDR3aa: CASSVGGRTGYTF
CDR3nt: TGTGCCAGCAGCGTAGGAGGGAGGACGGGCTACACCTTC
v_gene: TRBV9
abundance: .
d_gene: .
j_gene: TRBJ1-2

CDR3aa: CASSTRLAGGPYNEQFF
CDR3nt: TGTGCCAGTAGCACGAGACTAGCGGGAGGGCCCTACAATGAGCAGTTCTTC
v_gene: TRBV7-8
abundance: .
d_gene: TRBD2
j_gene: TRBJ2-1

CDR3aa: CAISSGGDYNYNEQFF
CDR3nt: TGTGCCATCAGTTCCGGAGGGGACTACAACTACAATGAGCAGTTCTTC
v_gene: TRBV10-3
abundance: many
d_gene: TRBD2
j_gene: TRBJ2-1

CDR3aa: CASSEGLGYTF
CDR3nt: TGTGCCAGCAGTGAAGGGCTCGGCTACACCTTC
v_gene: TRBV25-1
abundance: few
d_gene: .
j_gene: TRBJ1-2

CDR3aa: CASSPGGQGAYEQYF
CDR3nt: TGTGCCAGCTCACCTGGGGGACAGGGGGCCTACGAGCAGTACTTC
v_gene: TRBV18
abundance: .
d_gene: TRBD1
j_gene: TRBJ2-7

CDR3aa: CASSLLMGAEAFF
CDR3nt: TGTGCCAGCAGTTTATTAATGGGGGCTGAAGCTTTCTTT
v_gene: TRBV27
abundance: few
d_gene: .
j_gene: TRBJ1-1

CDR3aa: CASSEQGSGNTIYF
CDR3nt: TGCGCCAGCAGCGAACAGGGCTCTGGAAACACCATATATTTT
v_gene: TRBV5-1
abundance: few
d_gene: .
j_gene: TRBJ1-3

CDR3aa: CASSLQGSETQYF
CDR3nt: TGCGCCAGCAGCTTACAGGGATCGGAGACCCAGTACTTC
v_gene: TRBV5-1
abundance: many
d_gene: .
j_gene: TRBJ2-5

CDR3aa: CAISGDGGYQPQHF
CDR3nt: TGTGCCATCAGTGGTGATGGCGGATATCAGCCCCAGCATTTT
v_gene: TRBV10-3
abundance: few
d_gene: .
j_gene: TRBJ1-5

CDR3aa: CASRREDYNSPLHF
CDR3nt: TGTGCCAGCAGGCGGGAGGATTATAATTCACCCCTCCACTTT
v_gene: TRBV6-5
abundance: .
d_gene: .
j_gene: TRBJ1-6

CDR3aa: CASSGGLAGRNEQFF
CDR3nt: TGTGCCAGCAGTGGGGGACTAGCGGGCCGGAATGAGCAGTTCTTC
v_gene: TRBV25-1
abundance: .
d_gene: TRBD2
j_gene: TRBJ2-1

CDR3aa: CSARGGTEAFF
CDR3nt: TGCAGTGCTAGGGGGGGGACTGAAGCTTTCTTT
v_gene: TRBV20-1
abundance: .
d_gene: .
j_gene: TRBJ1-1

CDR3aa: CSALGASGKDTQYF
CDR3nt: TGCAGTGCTCTGGGGGCGTCGGGAAAAGATACGCAGTATTTT
v_gene: TRBV20-1
abundance: .
d_gene: .
j_gene: TRBJ2-3

CDR3aa: CASSPGLQGRAYEQYF
CDR3nt: TGCGCCAGCAGCCCGGGGTTACAGGGACGGGCCTACGAGCAGTACTTC
v_gene: TRBV4-3
abundance: .
d_gene: .
j_gene: TRBJ2-7

CDR3aa: CASSLDRRNEQYF
CDR3nt: TGTGCCAGCAGCTTAGACAGGCGGAACGAGCAGTACTTC
v_gene: TRBV7-2
abundance: few
d_gene: .
j_gene: TRBJ2-7

CDR3aa: CASVGRVGGKLFF
CDR3nt: TGTGCCAGCGTAGGGCGCGTCGGAGGAAAACTGTTTTTT
v_gene: TRBV12-3/TRBV12-4
abundance: few
d_gene: .
j_gene: TRBJ1-4

CDR3aa: CSARDMRTQSTDTQYF
CDR3nt: TGCAGTGCTAGAGATATGAGGACCCAGAGCACAGATACGCAGTATTTT
v_gene: TRBV20-1
abundance: many
d_gene: .
j_gene: TRBJ2-3

CDR3aa: CASSATGGLTEAFF
CDR3nt: TGTGCCAGCAGCGCCACAGGGGGCCTCACTGAAGCTTTCTTT
v_gene: TRBV7-9
abundance: .
d_gene: TRBD1
j_gene: TRBJ1-1

CDR3aa: CATSDSKRTGTDTQYF
CDR3nt: TGTGCCACCAGTGATTCTAAAAGGACCGGCACAGATACGCAGTATTTT
v_gene: TRBV24-1
abundance: .
d_gene: .
j_gene: TRBJ2-3

CDR3aa: CASTEFNQPQHF
CDR3nt: TGTGCCAGCACAGAATTCAATCAGCCCCAGCATTTT
v_gene: TRBV2
abundance: .
d_gene: .
j_gene: TRBJ1-5

CDR3aa: CSARDPTGAGYGYTF
CDR3nt: TGCAGTGCTAGAGATCCGACAGGGGCCGGCTATGGCTACACCTTC
v_gene: TRBV20-1
abundance: many
d_gene: TRBD1
j_gene: TRBJ1-2